These T cell receptor beta chains were read from a single sample in a study of monozygotic twins with inflammatory bowel disease. TCRdb reprocessed the 5' RACE reads and keeps a single row for each CDR3 protein, giving no DNA. The sample features approximately 200,000 distinct CDR3 sequences, with approximately 1.6% in its top ten. Material: blood. These receptors were taken from a human donor with ulcerative colitis or Crohn's disease, or a healthy co-twin of an affected twin (not recorded which). The CDR3 runs from the conserved cysteine through the conserved F or W.

CDR3 protein	J gene	V gene
CASSSDGLYYEQYF	TRBJ2-7	TRBV27
CSVRPAGREAFF	TRBJ1-1	TRBV29-1
CASTDMGTALETQYF	TRBJ2-5	TRBV21-1
CASSLPSGTGPAFF	TRBJ1-1	TRBV13
CASSVQVLTGELFF	TRBJ2-2	TRBV5-6
CASSLAGQGAYTQYF	TRBJ2-3	TRBV5-5
CASSLGNQEAFF	TRBJ1-1	TRBV7-6
CASSPSLNTEAFF	TRBJ1-1	TRBV18
CASSLPGQEGYNEQFF	TRBJ2-1	TRBV19
CASSQGPYRGGYGYTF	TRBJ1-2	TRBV3-1
CASSYGTSPQETQYF	TRBJ2-5	TRBV12-3/TRBV12-4
CASSPYRNREQYF	TRBJ2-7	TRBV4-1
CASSKGNYYGYTF	TRBJ1-2	TRBV12-3/TRBV12-4
CASSPGRIARNYEQYF	TRBJ2-7	TRBV10-2
CASSQEWTGGGYTF	TRBJ1-2	TRBV3-1
CASSLGGGGNSPLHF	TRBJ1-6	TRBV7-9
CASSLGTTSTDTQYF	TRBJ2-3	TRBV6-4
CASSPNDKPQHF	TRBJ1-5	TRBV12-3/TRBV12-4
CASTDGLEPYEQYF	TRBJ2-7	TRBV19
CASSLGGLEKDSPLHF	TRBJ1-6	TRBV5-1
CASSQTSVSDTQYF	TRBJ2-3	TRBV4-2
CASSPAGELFF	TRBJ2-2	TRBV19
CSATEYNEQFF	TRBJ2-1	TRBV20-1
CSANRMLAGDQETQYF	TRBJ2-5	TRBV20-1
CASSLSPGWTRTQYF	TRBJ2-3	TRBV7-8
CASSNRQGGVTEAFF	TRBJ1-1	TRBV5-1
CASSRGQGDWETQYF	TRBJ2-5	TRBV5-1
CAISESGGSYNSPLHF	TRBJ1-6	TRBV10-3
CASNSGGIGFTDTQYF	TRBJ2-3	TRBV12-3/TRBV12-4
CASSQGQGPKRGYTF	TRBJ1-2	TRBV4-1
CASSQGYGDSGNTIYF	TRBJ1-3	TRBV4-2
CASSPGFNYGYTF	TRBJ1-2	TRBV5-1
CASSQGRETGGRRYGYTF	TRBJ1-2	TRBV4-2
CSARDRRELGYEQYF	TRBJ2-7	TRBV20-1
CASGEVYSTNTGELFF	TRBJ2-2	TRBV21-1
CASSDQGAEEQYF	TRBJ2-7	TRBV19
CSVSFGFVLNEQYF	TRBJ2-7	TRBV29-1
CSGLDIYNSPLHF	TRBJ1-6	TRBV20-1
CASSESVTGEDGYTF	TRBJ1-2	TRBV10-1
CASSRTLLEEQYF	TRBJ2-7	TRBV2
CASSWRLGGGYTF	TRBJ1-2	TRBV6-1
CASSGDAYEQYF	TRBJ2-7	TRBV7-6
CASSSGQDSTDTQYF	TRBJ2-3	TRBV5-1
CASRERTASNEKLFF	TRBJ1-4	TRBV12-3/TRBV12-4
CSVTGGRESPLHF	TRBJ1-6	TRBV20-1
CASSDRRGTNEQFF	TRBJ2-1	TRBV9
CASSIGRGGLNTQYF	TRBJ2-3	TRBV19
CASSAGLAGANVLTF	TRBJ2-6	TRBV7-9
CASSLLGTGETEAFF	TRBJ1-1	TRBV6-5
CASSVTGWNTEAFF	TRBJ1-1	TRBV9
CASSTGTSGSGEQFF	TRBJ2-1	TRBV19
CASSLGGVDYGYTF	TRBJ1-2	TRBV5-1
CASSPTENYGYTF	TRBJ1-2	TRBV18
CASSPRGGRSYEQYF	TRBJ2-7	TRBV11-2
CASSLGHTGVLSEQYF	TRBJ2-7	TRBV12-3/TRBV12-4
CAIARQGGTEAFF	TRBJ1-1	TRBV10-3
CATSIDGASYEQYF	TRBJ2-7	TRBV15
CASSRPLAGNTDTQYF	TRBJ2-3	TRBV5-1
CASSLSFSSYNEQFF	TRBJ2-1	TRBV7-9